One T cell receptor beta chain is described in this entry. No cognate antigen has been identified for it. No base quality values were provided; no much bigger clone lies one nucleotide off. The sample is drawn from a study of T-cell memory formation after mild COVID-19 (dated by TCRdb to about 2021). About the full investigation: TCR sequence clusters from the two donors were found to be largely donor specific. In a couple of donors, T-cell clones that expanded and contracted after mild COVID-19 were followed by sequencing TCRalpha and TCRbeta repertoires longitudinally. Two young, previously healthy adult volunteers, one female and one male, were included in the cohort. Results the study describes overall, beyond this receptor: SARS-CoV-2 specificity was not confirmed for the second-wave clones peaking on day 37. The study covered only a couple of mild cases, and larger cohorts including severe cases with pre-infection samples were considered necessary. Contracting CD4+ clones appeared mostly in the CM and EM memory subsets, whereas CD8+ clones were enriched in EMRA. Clones contracting from day 15 to 85 had balanced CD4/CD8 phenotypes, while a second wave expanding from day 15 to 37 was biased towards CD4+. Some responding clones were detected in pre-infection memory, which suggested that pre-existing cross-reactive memory T cells had joined the SARS-CoV-2 response.

V is trimmed back by 1 base and J by 4 bases, and the junction contains 3 bases that no gene match accounts for. The germline V gene specifies KGHSH as CDR1 and LQKENI as CDR2. The CDR3 spans 16 residues, from the cysteine through the phenylalanine. Just the 48-base CDR3 DNA is kept, in frame starting at base 1. The sequencer listed for this sample is Illumina NovaSeq 6000. TCRalpha and TCRbeta cDNA libraries were built by 5'RACE with constant-segment primers, adding sample barcodes and unique molecular identifiers. RNA was extracted from every sample with Trizol reagent. Libraries were amplified in two PCR steps, with a second sample barcode and Illumina TruSeq adapters added in the second step. Sequencing of the libraries was done on an Illumina NovaSeq, producing 2 x 150 bp paired-end reads. The paper's processing steps were these. With migec v1.2.7, reads were demultiplexed and then collapsed into UMI-guided consensus sequences. With mixcr v2.1.11, UMI consensuses were aligned to TRA and TRB V and J templates and assembled into clonotypes. Expanded or contracted clonotypes were those called significant by both edgeR and NoisET, with noise models trained on biological replicates. For edgeR calls, a false discovery rate-adjusted p below 0.01 and a log2 fold-change threshold of 1 were applied. PCA with hierarchical clustering of max-normalized trajectories of the 1000 most abundant clonotypes was used as exploratory dynamics analysis. Separately sequenced CD4+ and CD8+ repertoires were used to assign a CD4 or CD8 phenotype to each responding clone. In-frame beta chains were kept once TCRdb had trimmed the public reads at Q25 with fastp and called clones with MiXCR. Under each unique CDR3 protein, matching rows form one entry showing the most common genes and DNA. These V and J calls rely on TCRdb rather than the paper's analysis. The table for this sample lists 200,000 to 300,000 distinct CDR3 sequences; 16% of them were counted only once. The top ten hold 20% to 25% of the sample.

PBMCs were isolated by Ficoll-Paque density gradient centrifugation. The sample taken for sequencing was PBMCs or a T cell subset sorted from them (not recorded which). The rearrangement joined TRBV18 to TRBJ1-5; TRBD1 matches 11 bases in the middle. The TCR sequence derives from a man between 18 and 35 years old who had mild COVID-19 (a few samples of this study predate the infection). The sample titles of this study are shuffled in the database, so cell type and time point are left out; the donor was told from shared clones. The nucleotides are TGTGCCAGCTCACCACGGGGACAGGGGGTAAATCAGCCCCAGCATTTT. This yields the protein CASSPRGQGVNQPQHF.